One sample yielded the 20 T cell receptor beta chains listed below, sequenced in a study of identical twins. TCRdb redid the calling of the 5' RACE reads with MiXCR, one entry per CDR3 protein. Here the sample spans roughly 500,000 distinct CDR3 sequences, under 25% being singletons. This same sample was also part of a study on T cells expressing NK-cell markers.

Sequencing was performed on CD4+ T cells sorted from blood. The receptors come from a woman aged 18-30 years in good health.

This clonotype was observed a handful of times. CDR3 sequence: CSAREPTSGGSETQYF. CDR3 coding DNA: TGCAGTGCTAGAGAGCCTACTAGCGGGGGGTCAGAGACCCAGTACTTC. The gene calls are TRBV20-1 and TRBJ2-5; 12 nucleotides line up with TRBD2. Germline V CDR1 and CDR2: DFQATT, SNEGSKA (reference sequence). This CDR3 is built from 16 residues. V dropped 0 bases and J dropped 4; count of bases not matched to a gene: 6.

This clonotype has a handful of counts. The DNA of the CDR3 is TGCAGTGCTAGAGATCGGGCTAGCGGGAGGTGGGCAGATACGCAGTATTTT. This sequence encodes CSARDRASGRWADTQYF. The J gene is TRBJ2-3, the V gene TRBV20-1; TRBD2 aligns across 11 bases. V gave up 0 bases and J gave up 4 bases; unmatched junction bases: 9. The CDR3 is 17 residues long. Germline V gene data show CDR1 as DFQATT and CDR2 as SNEGSKA (reference sequence).

The chain combines TRBV20-1 with TRBJ2-3; D might be TRBD2 (6 bases). Germline CDR1 DFQATT, CDR2 SNEGSKA (reference sequence). With 8 bases removed from V and 0 bases from J, the gap between germline ends came to 6 bases. The CDR3 length is 11 residues. CDR3 bases: TGCAGTAGCGGGAGCACAGATACGCAGTATTTT. It encodes CSSGSTDTQYF.

The chain employs TRBV5-6 and TRBJ1-2; 7 positions agree with TRBD1. J gave up 4 bases and V 7 bases, and 10 bases lay outside the gene matches. This CDR3 is 14 amino acids long. Per germline, CDR1 SGHDT and CDR2 YYEEEE. The CDR3 reads CASRYRGGSYGYTF. CDR3 in DNA: TGTGCCAGCCGGTACAGGGGCGGAAGCTATGGCTACACCTTC.

The rearrangement joins TRBV6-1 to TRBJ1-2; the D gene is possibly TRBD1 (6 bases). CDR3 length: 13 residues. The V gene's germline CDR1 is MNHNS and CDR2 SASEGT. V lost 2 bases, J lost 8 bases, and 12 bases lay in between. The DNA of the CDR3 is TGTGCCAGCAGTGAAAACAGGGCTTGGGGCTACACCTTC. This codes for CASSENRAWGYTF.

This rearrangement joins TRBV7-2 to TRBJ2-3; 16 nucleotides line up with TRBD2. CDR1 is SGHTA and CDR2 is FQGNSA in the germline V gene. The CDR3 has 20 residues. V was clipped by 0 bases and J by 0 bases; unmatched bases: 6. This CDR3 reads CASSLAGTSGRGTSTDTQYF. The CDR3 coding sequence is TGTGCCAGCAGCTTAGCTGGGACTAGCGGGAGGGGTACTAGCACAGATACGCAGTATTTT. The full variable domain, its missing parts supplied by reference TRBV7-2 and TRBJ2-3, is GAGVSQSPSNKVTEKGKDVELRCDPISGHTALYWYRQSLGQGLEFLIYFQGNSAPDKSGLPSDRFSAERTGGSVSTLTIQRTQQEDSAVYLCASSLAGTSGRGTSTDTQYFGPGTRLTVL.

The chain links TRBV4-3 to TRBJ2-3; D gene ambiguous. The CDR3 has 18 residues. With 1 base removed from V and 4 bases from J, the gap between germline ends came to 21 bases. Germline lookup yields CDR1 LGHNA and CDR2 YSLEER. CDR3 amino acids: CASSQGLSGVRFADTQYF. In nucleotides, the CDR3 is TGCGCCAGCAGCCAAGGATTGAGTGGCGTGAGGTTTGCAGATACGCAGTATTTT.

This clonotype has at least ten counts. V is TRBV9 and J is TRBJ2-1; 11 nucleotides match TRBD2. CDR1 is SGDLS, CDR2 YYNGEE, per germline. J was trimmed by 9 bases and V by 4 bases; bases with no gene match: 9. This CDR3 contains 15 residues. The CDR3, as DNA: TGTGCCAGCAGCACGGGGACTAGCGGCAGGGTTGAGCAGTTCTTC. Protein product: CASSTGTSGRVEQFF.

In its sample, this clonotype was seen a few times. V usage is TRBV2 and J usage is TRBJ2-7; D not resolved. CDR1 is SNHLY, CDR2 FYNNEI, per germline. The CDR3 length is 13 residues. V lost 6 bases to trimming and J lost 7 bases, with 16 bases between them. The CDR3 here is CASRLTHHVEQYF. The CDR3 DNA reads as TGTGCCAGCAGGTTAACGCACCACGTGGAGCAGTACTTC.

This clonotype was seen just once. The chain is built from TRBV18 and TRBJ2-2, with TRBD2 identical over 10 bases. Germline V CDR1 and CDR2: KGHSH, LQKENI. The V and J ends lost 8 bases and 0 bases, in that order; junction bases with no gene match: 6. This CDR3 contains 16 residues. CDR3 sequence (DNA): TGTGCCAGCCCTCGTACTAGCGGGACGAACACCGGGGAGCTGTTTTTT. It encodes CASPRTSGTNTGELFF.

The rearrangement joins TRBV15 to TRBJ2-5, with D maybe TRBD2 (6 bases). V was shortened by 0 bases and J by 2 bases, with 13 bases between the two germline ends. Germline CDR1 and CDR2: LNHNV and YYDKDF (reference sequence). The CDR3 length is 16 residues. The CDR3 loop is CATSRDRGLFQETQYF. The CDR3 bases are TGTGCCACCAGCAGAGATCGGGGACTTTTTCAAGAGACCCAGTACTTC.

In its sample, this clonotype was seen many times. The chain employs TRBV7-2 and TRBJ2-7; D is unclear. The CDR3 extends over 13 amino acids. Trimming left V 4 bases short and J 0 bases short, with 7 bases between. CDR1 is SGHTA, CDR2 FQGNSA, per germline. CDR3 region: CASSWAASYEQYF. CDR3 nucleotides: TGTGCCAGCAGCTGGGCGGCCTCCTACGAGCAGTACTTC.

The V and J genes are TRBV6-5 and TRBJ2-5, with no clear D. The CDR3 loop spans 15 amino acids. Germline CDR1 MNHEY, CDR2 SVGAGI. Trimming cost V 0 bases and J 5 bases, with 13 bases left between them. CDR3 residues: CASSYSPKAVETQYF. CDR3 coding DNA: TGTGCCAGCAGTTACTCGCCCAAGGCGGTCGAGACCCAGTACTTC.

This clonotype was seen a handful of times. The CDR3 here is CATSRDPRGGIATEAFF. The DNA of the CDR3 is TGTGCCACCAGCAGAGACCCTCGGGGGGGTATCGCCACTGAAGCTTTCTTT. The V call is TRBV15, the J call TRBJ1-1; D may be TRBD1 (5 bases). CDR1 LNHNV and CDR2 YYDKDF come from the germline V gene (reference sequence). The length of the CDR3 is 17 residues. V was pared by 0 bases and J by 4 bases, with 18 bases between.

The rearrangement links TRBV25-1 to TRBJ2-7, with D possibly matching TRBD2 (5 bases). The germline V gene has CDR1 MGHDK and CDR2 SYGVNS. V lost 3 bases, J lost 0 bases, and 9 bases lay in between. The CDR3 has 14 residues. The CDR3 here is CASSDLRDSYEQYF. The CDR3 region has the DNA TGTGCCAGCAGTGACCTTCGGGACTCCTACGAGCAGTACTTC.

This clonotype was counted between two and nine times. The V call is TRBV20-1, the J call TRBJ2-3, with TRBD2 identical over 7 bases. The CDR3 has 15 residues. The germline CDR1 and CDR2 sequences are DFQATT and SNEGSKA (reference sequence). Trimming at V came to 1 base and at J to 1 base, leaving 5 bases not matched to a gene. The CDR3 loop is CSARVAGAGTDTQYF. In DNA form, the CDR3 reads TGCAGTGCTAGAGTGGCGGGAGCCGGCACAGATACGCAGTATTTT.

This clonotype appeared a few times. V and J are TRBV2 and TRBJ2-2; D gene ambiguous. The CDR3 runs 11 residues. Germline CDR1 reads SNHLY; CDR2 reads FYNNEI. The ends were cut back, 8 bases at V and 7 bases at J, with 8 bases in the middle. For the CDR3, the DNA is TGTGCCAGCGAGATCGTCGGGGAGCTGTTTTTT. Translating it yields CASEIVGELFF.

In its sample, this clonotype was seen a few times. The V call is TRBV12-3 or TRBV12-4, the J call TRBJ1-2, with TRBD1 matching over 10 bases. The length of the CDR3 is 14 residues. Losses at the gene ends were 3 bases for V and 7 bases for J; bases not matched to a gene: 5. For the CDR3, the DNA is TGTGCCAGCAGTTTTGGACAGGGGGTGAGTGGCTACACCTTC. Translated, it gives CASSFGQGVSGYTF.

This clonotype was counted between two and nine times. This chain links TRBV11-2 with TRBJ1-6, with D unclear. The CDR3 is 16 amino acids. The ends were cut back, 1 base at V and 12 bases at J, with 19 bases in the middle. Germline lookup yields CDR1 SGHAT and CDR2 FQNNGV. CDR3 in amino acids: CASSLVAGFRPKPLHF. The CDR3, as DNA: TGTGCCAGCAGCTTAGTCGCAGGCTTTCGGCCGAAACCCCTCCACTTT.

The chain recombines TRBV12-3 or TRBV12-4 with TRBJ2-5, with D possibly being TRBD2 (6 bases). The V end was cut by 6 bases, the J end by 4 bases, with 18 bases between. The length of the CDR3 is 15 residues. CDR3 DNA sequence: TGTGCCAGCAGACCTCCGGGAGCCGGGATAGAGACCCAGTACTTC. Protein product: CASRPPGAGIETQYF.